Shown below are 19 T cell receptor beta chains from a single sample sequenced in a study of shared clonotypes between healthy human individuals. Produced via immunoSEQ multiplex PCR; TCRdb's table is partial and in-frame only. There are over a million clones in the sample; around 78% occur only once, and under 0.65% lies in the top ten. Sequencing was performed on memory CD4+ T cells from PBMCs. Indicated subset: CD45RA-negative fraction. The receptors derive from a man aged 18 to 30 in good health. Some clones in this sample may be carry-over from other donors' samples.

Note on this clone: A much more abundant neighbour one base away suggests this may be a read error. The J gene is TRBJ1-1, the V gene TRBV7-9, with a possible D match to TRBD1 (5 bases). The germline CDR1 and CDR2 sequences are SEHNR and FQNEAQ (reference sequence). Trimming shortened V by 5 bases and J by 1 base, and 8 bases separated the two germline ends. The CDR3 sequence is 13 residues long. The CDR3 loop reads CASSRQTNTEAFF. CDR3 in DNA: TGTGCCAGCAGCCGACAGACGAACACTGAAGCTTTCTTT.

The CDR3 DNA reads TGTGCCAGCAGCCGGGGGGGGTATAGCAATCAGCCCCAGCATTTT. Its protein product is CASSRGGYSNQPQHF. The rearrangement joins TRBV28 to TRBJ1-5, with D maybe TRBD1 (5 bases). Germline CDR1 is MDHEN and CDR2 is SYDVKM. CDR3 length: 15 amino acids. V was cut by 6 bases and J by 0 bases, with 12 bases left in between. Looking up the rest from reference TRBV28 and TRBJ1-5 gives the full variable domain: DVKVTQSSRYLVKRTGEKVFLECVQDMDHENMFWYRQDPGLGLRLIYFSYDVKMKEKGDIPEGYSVSREKKERFSLILESASTNQTSMYLCASSRGGYSNQPQHFGDGTRLSIL.

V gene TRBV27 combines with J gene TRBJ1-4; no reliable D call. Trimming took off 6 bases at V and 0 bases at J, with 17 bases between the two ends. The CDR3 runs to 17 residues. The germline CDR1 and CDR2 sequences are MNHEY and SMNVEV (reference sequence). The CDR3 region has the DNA TGTGCCAGCAGCTTTACTCACCAGTCCGCAACTAATGAAAAACTGTTTTTT. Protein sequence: CASSFTHQSATNEKLFF.

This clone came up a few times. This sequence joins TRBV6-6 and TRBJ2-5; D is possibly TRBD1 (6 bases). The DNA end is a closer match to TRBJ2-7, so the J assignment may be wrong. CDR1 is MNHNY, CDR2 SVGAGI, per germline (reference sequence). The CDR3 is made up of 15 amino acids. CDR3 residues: CASKPPRGHYYEQYF. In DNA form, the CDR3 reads TGTGCCAGCAAACCCCCAAGGGGACACTACTACGAGCAGTACTTC.

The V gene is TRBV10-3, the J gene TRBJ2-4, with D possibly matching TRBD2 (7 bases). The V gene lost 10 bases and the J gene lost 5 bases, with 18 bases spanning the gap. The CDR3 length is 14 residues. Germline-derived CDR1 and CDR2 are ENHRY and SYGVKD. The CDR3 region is CATSRAGAENIQYF. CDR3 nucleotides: TGTGCCACCTCCAGGGCGGGGGCGGAAAACATTCAGTACTTC.

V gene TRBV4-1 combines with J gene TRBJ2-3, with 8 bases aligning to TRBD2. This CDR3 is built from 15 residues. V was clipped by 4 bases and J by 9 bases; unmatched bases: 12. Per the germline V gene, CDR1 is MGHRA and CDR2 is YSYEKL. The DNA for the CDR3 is TGCGCCAGCAGCCCCCCGGACGGGAGGGCCACGACGCAGTATTTT. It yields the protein CASSPPDGRATTQYF.

The CDR3 DNA reads TGCGCCAGCAGCTTGAGGAGAAGGAGAGCCTATAGCAATCAGCCCCAGCATTTT. Amino acids: CASSLRRRRAYSNQPQHF. The rearrangement links TRBV5-1 to TRBJ1-5; D is unclear. The germline V gene has CDR1 SGHRS and CDR2 YFSETQ. V dropped 1 base and J dropped 0 bases, with 17 bases sitting between them. The CDR3 totals 18 residues.

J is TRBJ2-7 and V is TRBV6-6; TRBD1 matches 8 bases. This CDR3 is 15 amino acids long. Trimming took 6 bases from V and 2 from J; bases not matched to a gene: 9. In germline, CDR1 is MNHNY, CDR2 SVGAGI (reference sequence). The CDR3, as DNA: TGTGCCAGCAGGGCAGCACGGGACAGGACCTACGAGCAGTACTTC. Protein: CASRAARDRTYEQYF.

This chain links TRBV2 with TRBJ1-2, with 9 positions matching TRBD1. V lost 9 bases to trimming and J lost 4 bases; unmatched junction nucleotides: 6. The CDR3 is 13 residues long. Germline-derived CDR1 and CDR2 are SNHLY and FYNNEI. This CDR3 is CARNRGHGYGYTF. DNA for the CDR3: TGTGCCAGGAACAGGGGGCACGGCTATGGCTACACCTTC.

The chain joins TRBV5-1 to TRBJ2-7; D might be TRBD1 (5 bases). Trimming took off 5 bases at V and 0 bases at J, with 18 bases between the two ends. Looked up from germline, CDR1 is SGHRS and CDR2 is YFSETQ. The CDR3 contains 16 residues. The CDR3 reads CASRQLLQGLSYEQYF. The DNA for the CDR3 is TGCGCCAGCAGACAATTGCTGCAGGGTCTCTCCTACGAGCAGTACTTC.

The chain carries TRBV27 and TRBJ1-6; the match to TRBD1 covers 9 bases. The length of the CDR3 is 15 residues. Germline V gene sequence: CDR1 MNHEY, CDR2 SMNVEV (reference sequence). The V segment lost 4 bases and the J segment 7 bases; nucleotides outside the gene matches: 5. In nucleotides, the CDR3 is TGTGCCAGCAGTTGGGGGGACAGGGAGAATTCACCCCTCCACTTT. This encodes CASSWGDRENSPLHF.

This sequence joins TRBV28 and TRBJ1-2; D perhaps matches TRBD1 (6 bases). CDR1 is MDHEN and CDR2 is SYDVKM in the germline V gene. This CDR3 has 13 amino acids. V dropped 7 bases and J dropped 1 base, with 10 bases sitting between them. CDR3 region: CASNRDYNYGYTF. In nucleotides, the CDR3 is TGTGCCAGCAACAGGGATTATAACTATGGCTACACCTTC.

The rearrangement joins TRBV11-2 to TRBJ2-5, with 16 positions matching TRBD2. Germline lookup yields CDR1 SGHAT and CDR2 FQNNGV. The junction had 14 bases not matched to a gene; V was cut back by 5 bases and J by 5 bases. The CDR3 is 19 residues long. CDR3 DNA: TGTGCCAGCAGCCCGACGGGACTAGCGGGAGGGCCTTTGGTGGAGACCCAGTACTTC. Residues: CASSPTGLAGGPLVETQYF. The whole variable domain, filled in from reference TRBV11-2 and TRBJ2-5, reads EAGVAQSPRYKIIEKRQSVAFWCNPISGHATLYWYQQILGQGPKLLIQFQNNGVVDDSQLPKDRFSAERLKGVDSTLKIQPAKLEDSAVYLCASSPTGLAGGPLVETQYFGPGTRLLVL.

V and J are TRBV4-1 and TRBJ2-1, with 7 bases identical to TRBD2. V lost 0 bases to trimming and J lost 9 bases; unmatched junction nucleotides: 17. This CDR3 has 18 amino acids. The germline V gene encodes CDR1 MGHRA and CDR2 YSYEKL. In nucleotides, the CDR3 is TGCGCCAGCAGCCAAGATAGAGGTTGGCAGCGGGGCGCACGTGAGCAGTTCTTC. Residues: CASSQDRGWQRGAREQFF.

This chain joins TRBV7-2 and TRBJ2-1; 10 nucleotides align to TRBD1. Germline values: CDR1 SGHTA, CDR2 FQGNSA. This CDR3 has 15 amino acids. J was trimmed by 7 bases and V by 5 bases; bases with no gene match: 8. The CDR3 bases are TGTGCCAGCAGCCCGGGGACAGGGGCGTTGAATGAGCAGTTCTTC. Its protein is CASSPGTGALNEQFF. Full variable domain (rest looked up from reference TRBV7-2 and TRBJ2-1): GAGVSQSPSNKVTEKGKDVELRCDPISGHTALYWYRQSLGQGLEFLIYFQGNSAPDKSGLPSDRFSAERTGGSVSTLTIQRTQQEDSAVYLCASSPGTGALNEQFFGPGTRLTVL.

CDR3: CASSPITSEKLFF. As DNA, the CDR3 is TGCGCCAGCAGCCCTATAACGTCTGAAAAACTGTTTTTT. The chain employs TRBV5-1 and TRBJ1-4, with no clear D. The CDR3 length is 13 residues. V was pared by 4 bases and J by 7 bases, with 11 bases between. CDR1 is SGHRS, CDR2 YFSETQ, per germline.

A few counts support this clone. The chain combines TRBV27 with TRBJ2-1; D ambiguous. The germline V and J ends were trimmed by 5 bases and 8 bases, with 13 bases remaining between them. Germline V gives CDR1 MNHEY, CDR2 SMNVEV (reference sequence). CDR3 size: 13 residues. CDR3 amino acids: CASSLKLAHEQFF. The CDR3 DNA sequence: TGTGCCAGCAGTCTCAAACTCGCCCATGAGCAGTTCTTC.

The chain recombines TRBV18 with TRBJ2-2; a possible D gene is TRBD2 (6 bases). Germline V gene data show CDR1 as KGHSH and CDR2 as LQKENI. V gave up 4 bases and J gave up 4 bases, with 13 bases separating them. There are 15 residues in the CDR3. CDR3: CASSRLAPSTGELFF. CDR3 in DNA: TGTGCCAGCTCACGGCTAGCGCCGAGCACCGGGGAGCTGTTTTTT.

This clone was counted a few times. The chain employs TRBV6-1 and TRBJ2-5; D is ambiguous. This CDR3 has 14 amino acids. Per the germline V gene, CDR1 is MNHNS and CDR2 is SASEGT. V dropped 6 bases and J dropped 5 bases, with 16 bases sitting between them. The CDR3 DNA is TGTGCCAGCAGCGCGGTGCAGGCAGCGGAGACCCAGTACTTC. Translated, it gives CASSAVQAAETQYF.